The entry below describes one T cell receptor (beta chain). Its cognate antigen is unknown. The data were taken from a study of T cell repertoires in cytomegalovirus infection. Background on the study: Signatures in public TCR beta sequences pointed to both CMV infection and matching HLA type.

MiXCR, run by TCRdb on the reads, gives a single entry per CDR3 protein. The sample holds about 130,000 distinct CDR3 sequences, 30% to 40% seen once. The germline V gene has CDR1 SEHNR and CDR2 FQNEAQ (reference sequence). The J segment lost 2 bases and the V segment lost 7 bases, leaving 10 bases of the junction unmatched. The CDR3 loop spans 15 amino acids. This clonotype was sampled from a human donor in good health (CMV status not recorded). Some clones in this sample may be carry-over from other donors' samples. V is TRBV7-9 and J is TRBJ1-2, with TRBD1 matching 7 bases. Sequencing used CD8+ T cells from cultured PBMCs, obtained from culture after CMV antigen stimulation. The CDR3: CASTLGTDFNYGYTF. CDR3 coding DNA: TGTGCCAGCACCCTAGGGACAGACTTCAACTATGGCTACACCTTC.